The clone carrying this T cell receptor (beta chain) appeared once. The method was immunoSEQ multiplex PCR; TCRdb's version includes in-frame clones alone and lacks a portion of them. The table shows 60,000 to 80,000 clones, with 80% to 95% occurring only once. This sample stems from a study of technical replicates of blood from a handful of donors. Sequencing used PBMCs. The receptor was isolated from a human donor in good health. Some clones in this sample may be carry-over from other donors' samples.

This chain's CDR3 is CASSFSGLVGNEQFF. CDR3 sequence (DNA): TGTGCCAGCAGTTTCAGCGGGTTGGTGGGTAATGAGCAGTTCTTC. The V gene is TRBV27, the J gene TRBJ2-1, with D maybe TRBD2 (6 bases). CDR1 is MNHEY and CDR2 is SMNVEV in the germline V gene (reference sequence). The CDR3 extends over 15 amino acids. Between the trimmed V and J ends, which lost 3 bases and 7 bases, there was a span of 16 bases.